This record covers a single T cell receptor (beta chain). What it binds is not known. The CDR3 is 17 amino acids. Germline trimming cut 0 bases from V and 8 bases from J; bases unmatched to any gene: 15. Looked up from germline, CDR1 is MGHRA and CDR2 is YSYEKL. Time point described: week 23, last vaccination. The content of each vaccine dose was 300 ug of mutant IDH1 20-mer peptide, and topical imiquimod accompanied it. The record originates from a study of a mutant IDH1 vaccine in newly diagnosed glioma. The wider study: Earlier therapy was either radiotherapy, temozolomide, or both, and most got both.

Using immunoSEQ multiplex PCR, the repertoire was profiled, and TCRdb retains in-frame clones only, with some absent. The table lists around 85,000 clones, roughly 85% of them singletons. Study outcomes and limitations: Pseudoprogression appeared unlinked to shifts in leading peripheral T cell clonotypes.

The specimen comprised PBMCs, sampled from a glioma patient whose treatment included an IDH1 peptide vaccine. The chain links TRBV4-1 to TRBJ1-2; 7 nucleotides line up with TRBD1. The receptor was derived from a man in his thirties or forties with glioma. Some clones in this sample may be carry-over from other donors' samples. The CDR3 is CASSQDLGDSFWRGYTF. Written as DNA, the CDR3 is TGCGCCAGCAGCCAAGATTTAGGGGACAGCTTTTGGAGAGGCTACACCTTC.